This T cell receptor (beta chain) originates from a study of T cell changes during pregnancy in multiple sclerosis. CDR1 is SEHNR and CDR2 is FQNEAQ in the germline V gene (reference sequence). The CDR3 is made up of 15 amino acids. The V end was cut by 3 bases, the J end by 0 bases, with 6 bases between. TCRdb's copy holds only in-frame clones and misses some; the assay was immunoSEQ multiplex PCR. Of tens of thousands of clones listed, about 91% are singletons. The specimen was peripheral blood, collected before pregnancy. The chain recombines TRBV7-9 with TRBJ2-6; a possible D gene is TRBD2 (5 bases). The source is a female donor with multiple sclerosis, enrolled in a pregnancy study. The CDR3 reads CASSFSASGANVLTF. The CDR3 coding sequence is TGTGCCAGCAGCTTTAGCGCCTCTGGGGCCAACGTCCTGACTTTC.